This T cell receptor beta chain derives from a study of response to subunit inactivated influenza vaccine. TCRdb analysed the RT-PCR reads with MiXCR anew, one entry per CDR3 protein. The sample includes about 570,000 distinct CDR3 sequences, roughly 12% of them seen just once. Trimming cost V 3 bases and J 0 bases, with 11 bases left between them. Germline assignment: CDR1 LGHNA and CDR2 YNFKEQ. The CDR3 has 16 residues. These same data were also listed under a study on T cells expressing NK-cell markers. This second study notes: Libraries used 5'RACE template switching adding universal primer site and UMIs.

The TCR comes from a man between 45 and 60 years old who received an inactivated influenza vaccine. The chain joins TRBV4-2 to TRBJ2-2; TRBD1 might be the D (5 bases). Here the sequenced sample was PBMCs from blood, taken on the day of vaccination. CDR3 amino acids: CASSQAQATNTGELFF. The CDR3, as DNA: TGTGCCAGCAGCCAGGCACAGGCGACGAACACCGGGGAGCTGTTTTTT.